Following are 15 T cell receptor beta chains from one sample sequenced in a study of shared clonotypes between healthy human individuals. Using immunoSEQ multiplex PCR, the repertoire was profiled, and TCRdb retains in-frame clones only, with some absent. The sample lists more than 2,000,000 clones; 85% to 95% were seen once. The sample consisted of naive CD4+ T cells sorted from blood. Subset here: CD45RA+ positively selected. The receptor set was obtained from a man between 18 and 35 years old in good health.

The chain has TRBV5-1 and TRBJ2-3, with TRBD2 matching over 10 bases. CDR3 length equals 16 residues. V was clipped by 3 bases and J by 2 bases; unmatched bases: 6. Germline loops: CDR1 SGHRS, CDR2 YFSETQ. The CDR3 nucleotides are TGCGCCAGCAGCTCAGGACTAGCGGCATACACAGATACGCAGTATTTT. The encoded protein is CASSSGLAAYTDTQYF.

This chain connects TRBV5-4 to TRBJ2-1; 7 nucleotides agree with TRBD2. The trim removed 2 bases at V and 1 base at J, leaving 6 bases unmatched. CDR1 and CDR2 (germline): SGHNT, YYREEE (reference sequence). The CDR3 has 16 amino acids. The CDR3 nucleotides are TGTGCCAGCAGCTTCGGCGGGAGCGGGTCCTACAATGAGCAGTTCTTC. This codes for CASSFGGSGSYNEQFF.

V gene TRBV7-8 combines with J gene TRBJ1-2, with TRBD1 as a possible D gene (5 bases). This CDR3 has 14 residues. CDR1 is SGHVS and CDR2 is FQNEAQ in the germline V gene. V shed 3 bases and J shed 3 bases, with 11 bases lying between them. The CDR3 loop reads CASSFTGGYYGYTF. In DNA, the CDR3 is TGTGCCAGCAGCTTTACAGGAGGATACTATGGCTACACCTTC.

The rearrangement uses TRBV11-3 and TRBJ2-1; the D is unclear. The germline V gene encodes CDR1 SGHNT and CDR2 YENEEA. V was clipped by 5 bases and J by 7 bases, with 12 bases between them. The CDR3 runs 13 residues. The CDR3 spells CASSPMTGNEQFF. The CDR3 DNA reads as TGTGCCAGCAGCCCGATGACTGGTAATGAGCAGTTCTTC.

The chain has TRBV2 and TRBJ1-4, with 11 bases fitting TRBD1. The germline gives CDR1 SNHLY, CDR2 FYNNEI. The CDR3 length is 15 residues. Germline trimming cut 6 bases from V and 8 bases from J; bases unmatched to any gene: 8. CDR3: CASSERTGGGEKLFF. The DNA of the CDR3 is TGTGCCAGCAGCGAAAGGACAGGGGGCGGGGAAAAACTGTTTTTT.

There are a few counts of this clone. Other DNA sequences in this specimen translate into the identical CDR3. The chain recombines TRBV5-1 with TRBJ2-1, with 11 positions matching TRBD1. Germline V gene lookup returns CDR1 SGHRS and CDR2 YFSETQ. The V and J ends lost 4 bases and 4 bases, in that order; junction bases with no gene match: 4. The CDR3 has 15 amino acids. The CDR3 sequence is CASSPGTGGYNEQFF. The CDR3 DNA reads TGCGCCAGCAGCCCCGGGACAGGGGGATACAATGAGCAGTTCTTC.

This sequence joins TRBV27 and TRBJ1-5; D may be TRBD1 (6 bases). This CDR3 has 15 residues. Germline CDR1 is MNHEY and CDR2 is SMNVEV (reference sequence). The V end lost 9 bases, the J end lost 6 bases, and 21 bases lay between the germline ends. CDR3 sequence reads: CARKPITGYGQPQHF. Here the CDR3 DNA reads TGTGCCAGAAAGCCAATAACAGGGTACGGTCAGCCCCAGCATTTT.

The V and J genes are TRBV7-2 and TRBJ1-5; D remains ambiguous. The germline V gene has CDR1 SGHTA and CDR2 FQGNSA. This CDR3 spans 14 amino acids. Trimming left V 3 bases short and J 3 bases short, with 9 bases between. The CDR3 here is CASSLAAVNQPQHF. The CDR3 DNA reads TGTGCCAGCAGCTTGGCCGCGGTCAATCAGCCCCAGCATTTT.

This clone was observed once. CDR3 coding DNA: TGCGCCAGCAGCCAAGGGGGACTCAATTCAGCAGAGACCCAGTACTTC. Its protein is CASSQGGLNSAETQYF. This chain uses TRBV4-1 with TRBJ2-5; tentative D call: TRBD2 (6 bases). This CDR3 is built from 16 residues. Trimming left V 1 base short and J 4 bases short, with 16 bases between. In germline, CDR1 is MGHRA, CDR2 YSYEKL.

Here the CDR3 DNA reads TGTGCCAGCAGTTTAGGAGACAGGGGAAACGAGCAGTACTTC. It yields the protein CASSLGDRGNEQYF. The chain is built from TRBV28 and TRBJ2-7, with 8 bases fitting TRBD1. Germline V gene sequence: CDR1 MDHEN, CDR2 SYDVKM. The CDR3 extends over 14 amino acids. J gave up 5 bases and V 2 bases, and 5 bases lay outside the gene matches.

The chain links TRBV30 to TRBJ1-5, with a possible D match to TRBD1 (5 bases). Germline V gives CDR1 GTSNPN, CDR2 SVGIG (reference sequence). Trimming stripped 0 bases from V and 2 bases from J, with 11 bases between. CDR3 length equals 15 residues. The CDR3 region is CAWSVWGIGNQPQHF. For the CDR3, the DNA is TGTGCCTGGAGTGTTTGGGGGATCGGCAATCAGCCCCAGCATTTT. The full variable domain, with the rest looked up from reference TRBV30 and TRBJ1-5, is SQTIHQWPATLVQPVGSPLSLECTVEGTSNPNLYWYRQAAGRGLQLLFYSVGIGQISSEVPQNLSASRPQDRQFILSSKKLLLSDSGFYLCAWSVWGIGNQPQHFGDGTRLSIL.

The CDR3 loop is CASNQGYQAYEQYF. The CDR3 DNA is TGTGCCAGCAACCAAGGATACCAGGCCTACGAGCAGTACTTC. The chain couples TRBV2 to TRBJ2-7; D is undetermined. V lost 7 bases to trimming and J lost 2 bases, with 15 bases between them. The CDR3 loop spans 14 amino acids. The germline CDR1 and CDR2 sequences are SNHLY and FYNNEI.

The chain couples TRBV27 to TRBJ2-3; 11 bases line up with TRBD2. Trimming took 3 bases from V and 2 from J; bases not matched to a gene: 4. Per the germline V gene, CDR1 is MNHEY and CDR2 is SMNVEV (reference sequence). The CDR3 extends over 16 amino acids. In DNA form, the CDR3 reads TGTGCCAGCAGTTTCCTAGCGGGGGGAAACACAGATACGCAGTATTTT. Translation gives CASSFLAGGNTDTQYF.

This clone showed up just once. The chain has TRBV10-3 and TRBJ2-2; 9 bases are a match to TRBD2. The CDR3 consists of 14 residues. Trimming cost V 3 bases and J 5 bases; bases outside gene matches: 1. Per the germline V gene, CDR1 is ENHRY and CDR2 is SYGVKD. CDR3 region: CAISDTSGTGELFF. CDR3 DNA: TGTGCCATCAGTGATACTAGCGGGACCGGGGAGCTGTTTTTT.

The V call is TRBV2, the J call TRBJ1-1; D uncertain. The CDR3 contains 13 residues. Germline-derived CDR1 and CDR2 are SNHLY and FYNNEI. V was pared by 8 bases and J by 2 bases, with 12 bases between. DNA for the CDR3: TGTGCCAGCCAGCGGGAATTTAACACTGAAGCTTTCTTT. Translation: CASQREFNTEAFF. The full variable domain, in which reference TRBV2 and TRBJ1-1 provide the parts outside the CDR3, is EPEVTQTPSHQVTQMGQEVILRCVPISNHLYFYWYRQILGQKVEFLVSFYNNEISEKSEIFDDQFSVERPDGSNFTLKIRSTKLEDSAMYFCASQREFNTEAFFGQGTRLTVV.